These 25 T cell receptor beta chains came from one sample sequenced in a study of blood T cell repertoires in COVID-19. Assay: immunoSEQ multiplex PCR; the TCRdb copy retains only in-frame clones and omits some. The sample shows about 230,000 clones, about 85% of them seen only once. Material: peripheral blood. Receptors were obtained from a woman over 75 with acute or convalescent COVID-19.

This chain joins TRBV3-1 (or the pseudogene TRBV3-2) and TRBJ2-1, with 12 bases lining up with TRBD2. From germline, CDR1 is LGHDT and CDR2 YNNKEL (reference sequence). J lost 9 bases, V lost 3 bases, and 6 bases had no gene match. This CDR3 comprises 15 residues. The DNA of the CDR3 is TGTGCCAGCAGCCACGAGACTAGCGGGAGAGGTGAGCAGTTCTTC. It encodes CASSHETSGRGEQFF.

In its sample, this clone was seen a few times. The chain combines TRBV19 with TRBJ1-2, with TRBD1 identical over 10 bases. CDR1 is LNHDA and CDR2 is SQIVND in the germline V gene (reference sequence). This CDR3 spans 16 amino acids. Losses at the gene ends were 11 bases for V and 6 bases for J; bases not matched to a gene: 18. This CDR3 reads CASQGQGLPGRHGYTF. CDR3 nucleotides: TGTGCCTCCCAGGGACAGGGGCTCCCGGGTAGGCATGGCTACACCTTC.

The gene calls are TRBV10-3 and TRBJ2-5; the match to TRBD1 covers 8 bases. Looked up from germline, CDR1 is ENHRY and CDR2 is SYGVKD. V was clipped by 10 bases and J by 2 bases; unmatched bases: 6. The CDR3 is made up of 13 amino acids. CDR3 nucleotide sequence: TGTGCCACCTCATGGACAGGGCAAGAGACCCAGTACTTC. As protein: CATSWTGQETQYF.

The chain recombines TRBV5-1 with TRBJ1-4; D is perhaps TRBD1 (5 bases). V lost 4 bases and J 4 bases, leaving 14 bases between the germline ends. CDR1 is SGHRS and CDR2 is YFSETQ in the germline V gene. This CDR3 has 15 amino acids. The CDR3 protein is CASSLEGLNNEKLFF. The CDR3 bases are TGCGCCAGCAGCCTCGAGGGACTGAATAATGAAAAACTGTTTTTT.

The chain couples TRBV25-1 to TRBJ2-7; D gene unclear. Trimming removed 1 base at V and 0 bases at J, with 10 bases between. This CDR3 is built from 15 residues. Germline V CDR1 and CDR2: MGHDK, SYGVNS. CDR3 DNA sequence: TGTGCCAGCAGTGAATGGAACAGAGCCTCCTACGAGCAGTACTTC. It codes for CASSEWNRASYEQYF.

This chain links TRBV2 with TRBJ1-2; D gene uncertain. The CDR3 covers 15 residues. Germline assignment: CDR1 SNHLY and CDR2 FYNNEI. V was clipped by 3 bases and J by 2 bases, with 13 bases between them. The CDR3: CASSEAPTGNYGYTF. The DNA of the CDR3 is TGTGCCAGCAGTGAGGCGCCTACGGGGAACTATGGCTACACCTTC.

The chain couples TRBV19 to TRBJ1-4; 8 nucleotides agree with TRBD1. CDR3 size: 15 residues. Per the germline V gene, CDR1 is LNHDA and CDR2 is SQIVND (reference sequence). After removal of 9 bases from V and 8 bases from J, the junction contained 14 bases not matched to a gene. CDR3 protein: CASAPLDRDDEKLFF. DNA of the CDR3: TGTGCCAGCGCCCCTTTGGACAGGGACGACGAAAAACTGTTTTTT. The variable domain in full, completed from reference TRBV19 and TRBJ1-4, reads DGGITQSPKYLFRKEGQNVTLSCEQNLNHDAMYWYRQDPGQGLRLIYYSQIVNDFQKGDIAEGYSVSREKKESFPLTVTSAQKNPTAFYLCASAPLDRDDEKLFFGSGTQLSVL.

The CDR3 bases are TGTGCCAGTAGTATTTATGTGAGCTCTGGAAACACCATATATTTT. This gives the protein CASSIYVSSGNTIYF. The chain employs TRBV19 and TRBJ1-3; D is uncertain. The germline V and J ends were trimmed by 3 bases and 0 bases, with 9 bases remaining between them. The CDR3 runs 15 residues. The germline V gene encodes CDR1 LNHDA and CDR2 SQIVND (reference sequence).

The rearrangement links TRBV28 to TRBJ1-2; possible D gene TRBD1, 5 bases. The CDR3 length is 15 residues. Germline V gene sequence: CDR1 MDHEN, CDR2 SYDVKM. Trimming pared 5 bases from V and 4 bases from J, leaving 17 bases between. The CDR3 nucleotides read TGTGCCAGCAGTATAGGGACGGCGGGGACCTATGGCTACACCTTC. Protein: CASSIGTAGTYGYTF.

The V and J genes are TRBV6-6 and TRBJ1-6, with 10 bases fitting TRBD1. This CDR3 has 16 amino acids. The germline V gene encodes CDR1 MNHNY and CDR2 SVGAGI (reference sequence). The ends lost 6 bases at V and 9 bases at J; junction bases unmatched: 11. The CDR3 sequence is CASSIYGGQGSSPLHF. In DNA form, the CDR3 reads TGTGCCAGCAGCATATACGGGGGACAGGGGAGTTCACCCCTCCACTTT.

The chain employs TRBV25-1 and TRBJ2-1; TRBD2 matches at 15 bases. V gave up 6 bases and J gave up 8 bases; unmatched junction bases: 5. The CDR3 runs 15 residues. CDR1 is MGHDK and CDR2 is SYGVNS in the germline V gene. CDR3 in amino acids: CASRPGLAGGYEQFF. As DNA, the CDR3 is TGTGCCAGCAGGCCGGGACTAGCGGGAGGCTATGAGCAGTTCTTC.

Worth noting for this clone: Other DNA sequences in the same sample also yield this CDR3. This chain joins TRBV3-1 (or the pseudogene TRBV3-2) and TRBJ1-1, with TRBD1 matching 8 bases. With V trimmed by 2 bases and J by 1 base, 0 bases remained unmatched. Germline lookup yields CDR1 LGHDT and CDR2 YNNKEL (reference sequence). The CDR3 covers 14 residues. CDR3 in amino acids: CASSQTGGNTEAFF. In DNA form, the CDR3 reads TGTGCCAGCAGCCAAACAGGGGGGAACACTGAAGCTTTCTTT.

The V and J genes are TRBV18 and TRBJ1-1; perhaps TRBD1 as D (6 bases). V lost 2 bases and J 2 bases, leaving 9 bases between the germline ends. Germline lookup yields CDR1 KGHSH and CDR2 LQKENI. The CDR3 covers 14 residues. The CDR3 DNA reads as TGTGCCAGCTCACCAAGGACAGCTAACACTGAAGCTTTCTTT. Its protein product is CASSPRTANTEAFF.

The chain carries TRBV11-1 and TRBJ1-2; 8 bases match TRBD1. Trimming cost V 3 bases and J 5 bases; bases outside gene matches: 2. The CDR3 length is 13 residues. Per the germline V gene, CDR1 is SGHAT and CDR2 is FQDESV (reference sequence). CDR3 coding DNA: TGTGCCAGCAGCTTTGGACAGGGATATGGCTACACCTTC. Its translation: CASSFGQGYGYTF.

The chain has TRBV12-5 and TRBJ1-2; D is undetermined. V was cut by 4 bases and J by 8 bases, with 11 bases left in between. The CDR3 runs to 12 residues. Germline loops: CDR1 LGHNT, CDR2 FRNRAP. CDR3 bases: TGTGCTAGTGGTTCGGGGATAACCGGCTACACCTTC. Encoded protein: CASGSGITGYTF. Full variable domain (rest looked up from reference TRBV12-5 and TRBJ1-2): DARVTQTPRHKVTEMGQEVTMRCQPILGHNTVFWYRQTMMQGLELLAYFRNRAPLDDSGMPKDRFSAEMPDATLATLKIQPSEPRDSAVYFCASGSGITGYTFGSGTRLTVV.

J is TRBJ1-1 and V is TRBV5-1, with 8 positions matching TRBD1. Germline V gene sequence: CDR1 SGHRS, CDR2 YFSETQ. Unmatched junction bases numbered 6, after V lost 5 bases and J lost 0 bases. The CDR3 has 15 amino acids. The CDR3 loop reads CASRQGATMNTEAFF. The CDR3 DNA sequence: TGCGCCAGCAGGCAGGGGGCTACCATGAACACTGAAGCTTTCTTT.

The CDR3 bases are TGTGCCAGCAGCTTACTCGGCAGGCGCAATCAGCCCCAGCATTTT. This gives the protein CASSLLGRRNQPQHF. The chain recombines TRBV13 with TRBJ1-5; no clear D. This CDR3 comprises 15 residues. Trimming took 2 bases from V and 2 from J, leaving 10 bases between them. Germline V lookup: CDR1 PRHDT, CDR2 FYEKMQ (reference sequence).

This chain uses TRBV3-1 (or the pseudogene TRBV3-2) with TRBJ1-4; unclear D gene. Trimming removed 3 bases from V and 12 bases from J, with 20 bases in between. CDR1 LGHDT and CDR2 YNNKEL come from the germline V gene (reference sequence). The CDR3 sequence is 15 residues long. The CDR3 nucleotides read TGTGCCAGCAGCCAGGTTTGGTTGACACATCGAGAACTGTTTTTT. It encodes CASSQVWLTHRELFF.

The CDR3 region has the DNA TGTGCCACCAGTGATTGGGGCGGGAGCCCAGATACGCAGTATTTT. Its protein is CATSDWGGSPDTQYF. The chain carries TRBV24-1 and TRBJ2-3, with 7 bases aligning to TRBD2. The CDR3 length is 15 residues. J was trimmed by 4 bases and V by 2 bases; bases with no gene match: 5. The germline gives CDR1 KGHDR, CDR2 SFDVKD.

The rearrangement uses TRBV5-4 and TRBJ2-3; 7 nucleotides agree with TRBD1. Germline values: CDR1 SGHNT, CDR2 YYREEE (reference sequence). This CDR3 is built from 16 residues. J gave up 2 bases and V 0 bases, and 6 bases lay outside the gene matches. CDR3 sequence: CASSLATGPHTDTQYF. In DNA, the CDR3 is TGTGCCAGCAGCTTGGCGACAGGGCCACACACAGATACGCAGTATTTT. Filled out from reference TRBV5-4 and TRBJ2-3, the complete variable domain reads ETGVTQSPTHLIKTRGQQVTLRCSSQSGHNTVSWYQQALGQGPQFIFQYYREEENGRGNFPPRFSGLQFPNYSSELNVNALELDDSALYLCASSLATGPHTDTQYFGPGTRLTVL.

The V and J genes are TRBV6-5 and TRBJ1-6; D remains ambiguous. Germline V CDR1 and CDR2: MNHEY, SVGAGI. The CDR3 totals 14 residues. The V and J ends lost 7 bases and 8 bases respectively, with 15 bases between them. The CDR3: CASTRRGPYSPLHF. The CDR3, as DNA: TGTGCCAGCACCCGGCGGGGTCCGTATTCACCCCTCCACTTT.

The chain has TRBV10-2 and TRBJ2-2; 11 bases agree with TRBD2. J was trimmed by 2 bases and V by 7 bases; bases with no gene match: 18. Germline loops: CDR1 WSHSY, CDR2 SAAADI. CDR3 size: 20 residues. CDR3 sequence: CASNPFAVAGGPVNTGELFF. In nucleotides, the CDR3 is TGCGCCAGCAACCCTTTTGCCGTAGCGGGAGGGCCCGTAAACACCGGGGAGCTGTTTTTT.

The chain employs TRBV5-1 and TRBJ2-7; perhaps TRBD2 as D (5 bases). V was shortened by 5 bases and J by 2 bases, with 14 bases between the two germline ends. Germline lookup yields CDR1 SGHRS and CDR2 YFSETQ. The CDR3 runs 14 residues. The CDR3 coding sequence is TGCGCCAGCAGACCCACGGGGTTACCCTACGAGCAGTACTTC. Encoded protein: CASRPTGLPYEQYF.

V and J are TRBV4-2 and TRBJ2-1; 8 bases match TRBD2. The CDR3 spans 16 residues. Germline V CDR1 and CDR2: LGHNA, YNFKEQ. J was trimmed by 2 bases and V by 3 bases; bases with no gene match: 6. DNA for the CDR3: TGTGCCAGCAGCCAGGTTAGCGGGGTTCCCTACAATGAGCAGTTCTTC. It yields the protein CASSQVSGVPYNEQFF.

This clone occurred a few times. The chain employs TRBV5-1 and TRBJ1-2; the D gene is possibly TRBD1 (6 bases). V was clipped by 2 bases and J by 2 bases, with 16 bases between them. The germline V gene has CDR1 SGHRS and CDR2 YFSETQ. CDR3 length: 16 amino acids. The CDR3 sequence is CASSFRSGTLNYGYTF. The DNA for the CDR3 is TGCGCCAGCAGCTTTCGGTCCGGGACACTCAACTATGGCTACACCTTC.